Below, one T cell receptor (beta chain) is given with its context. This specimen comes from a study of radiotherapy plus CTLA-4 blockade in lung cancer. Study information: Objective responses occurred in about a sixth of patients; around 30% had disease control.

Profiled with immunoSEQ multiplex PCR; TCRdb holds only in-frame clones, not every one. The sample contains roughly 63,000 clones, 70% to 80% of which appear only once. CDR3 length: 17 amino acids. V shed 1 base, J shed 5 bases, and the junction held 11 bases outside the gene matches. Germline CDR1 reads SGHNT; CDR2 reads YYREEE (reference sequence). This TCR was recovered from a human donor with non-small cell lung cancer whose response to radiotherapy plus ipilimumab could not be evaluated. This chain links TRBV5-4 with TRBJ2-1, with 8 bases aligning to TRBD2. The sample here was peripheral blood, taken from a patient treated with radiotherapy plus ipilimumab. CDR3 in amino acids: CASSLRVLTSDNNEQFF. The CDR3 bases are TGTGCCAGCAGCTTGAGAGTGTTGACTAGCGATAACAATGAGCAGTTCTTC.